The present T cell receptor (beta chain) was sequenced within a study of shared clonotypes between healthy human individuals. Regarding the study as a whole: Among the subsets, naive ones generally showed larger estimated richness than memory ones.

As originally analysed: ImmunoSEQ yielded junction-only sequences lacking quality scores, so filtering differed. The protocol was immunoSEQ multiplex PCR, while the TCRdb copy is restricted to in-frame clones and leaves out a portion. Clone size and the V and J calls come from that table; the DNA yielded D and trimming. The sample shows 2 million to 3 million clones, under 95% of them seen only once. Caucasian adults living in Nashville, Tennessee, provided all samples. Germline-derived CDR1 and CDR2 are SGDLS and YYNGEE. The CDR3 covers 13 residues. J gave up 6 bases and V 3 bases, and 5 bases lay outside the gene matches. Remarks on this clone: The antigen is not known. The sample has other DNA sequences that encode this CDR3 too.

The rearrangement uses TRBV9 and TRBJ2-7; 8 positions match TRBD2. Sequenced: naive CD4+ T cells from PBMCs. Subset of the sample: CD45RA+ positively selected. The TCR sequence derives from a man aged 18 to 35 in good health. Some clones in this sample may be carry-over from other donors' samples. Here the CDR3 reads CASSAGGTFEQYF. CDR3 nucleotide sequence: TGTGCCAGCAGCGCGGGGGGGACGTTCGAGCAGTACTTC.